Each of the 8 T cell receptor beta chains below was sequenced from the same sample in a study of shared clonotypes between healthy human individuals. Profiled with immunoSEQ multiplex PCR; TCRdb holds only in-frame clones, not every one. The repertoire consists of 2 million to 3 million clones, with 93% occurring once and the leading ten covering roughly 0.36%. What was sequenced was naive CD4+ T cells from PBMCs. The subset here: CD45RA+ positively selected. The receptors derive from a man between 18 and 35 years old in good health. Some clones in this sample may be carry-over from other donors' samples.

This chain joins TRBV28 and TRBJ1-3, with 9 nucleotides matching TRBD1. The V gene's germline CDR1 is MDHEN and CDR2 SYDVKM. This CDR3 comprises 17 residues. The J segment lost 0 bases and the V segment lost 5 bases, leaving 8 bases of the junction unmatched. The DNA of the CDR3 is TGTGCCAGCAGTCCCTGGACAGGGGACCTCTCTGGAAACACCATATATTTT. Translation gives CASSPWTGDLSGNTIYF.

V usage is TRBV18 and J usage is TRBJ1-1, with TRBD1 identical over 7 bases. CDR3 length: 15 amino acids. After removal of 0 bases from V and 5 bases from J, the junction contained 6 bases not matched to a gene. Germline CDR1 KGHSH, CDR2 LQKENI. In nucleotides, the CDR3 is TGTGCCAGCTCACCACCAGGGGGCGCCGGTACTGAAGCTTTCTTT. It specifies CASSPPGGAGTEAFF. Full variable domain (missing parts from reference TRBV18 and TRBJ1-1): NAGVMQNPRHLVRRRGQEARLRCSPMKGHSHVYWYRQLPEEGLKFMVYLQKENIIDESGMPKERFSAEFPKEGPSILRIQQVVRGDSAAYFCASSPPGGAGTEAFFGQGTRLTVV.

The rearrangement joins TRBV18 to TRBJ1-1; the match to TRBD1 covers 7 bases. Germline CDR1 reads KGHSH; CDR2 reads LQKENI. V lost 3 bases, J lost 4 bases, and 2 bases stayed unmatched. There are 13 residues in the CDR3. CDR3: CASSPDRFTEAFF. DNA of the CDR3: TGTGCCAGCTCACCGGACAGGTTCACTGAAGCTTTCTTT.

This chain links TRBV5-4 with TRBJ1-1; weak D call: TRBD1 (6 bases). The CDR3 is made up of 13 amino acids. The V gene lost 3 bases and the J gene lost 5 bases, with 11 bases spanning the gap. The germline V gene has CDR1 SGHNT and CDR2 YYREEE (reference sequence). The DNA of the CDR3 is TGTGCCAGCAGCTGGGGGGCCCCAACTGAAGCTTTCTTT. Translation gives CASSWGAPTEAFF.

The V call is TRBV14, the J call TRBJ2-3; 9 bases line up with TRBD2. V trimming: 0 bases; J trimming: 2 bases; junction bases outside the gene matches: 6. CDR1 is SGHDN, CDR2 FVKESK, per germline. This CDR3 is built from 17 residues. In nucleotides, the CDR3 is TGTGCCAGCAGCCAAGACTGGACTAGCGCTCTCACAGATACGCAGTATTTT. Amino acid sequence: CASSQDWTSALTDTQYF.

The chain links TRBV7-9 to TRBJ1-5; TRBD1 aligns across 9 bases. The V segment lost 5 bases and the J segment 4 bases; nucleotides outside the gene matches: 6. Germline lookup yields CDR1 SEHNR and CDR2 FQNEAQ (reference sequence). This CDR3 comprises 15 residues. The CDR3 DNA is TGTGCCAGCAGCCAGCAGACAGGGGGAAATCAGCCCCAGCATTTT. This sequence encodes CASSQQTGGNQPQHF.

The chain couples TRBV1 to TRBJ2-7; the DNA was not compared with TRBD2, the D call given in the table. TRBV1 represents a pseudogene. The CDR3 totals 20 residues. CDR3 region: CTSSQDPLIRDGIRSYEQYF. The CDR3 region has the DNA TGCACCAGCAGCCAAGATCCTCTTATTCGGGATGGGATTCGTTCCTACGAGCAGTACTTC.

This chain connects TRBV9 to TRBJ1-4; 11 bases are a match to TRBD1. Germline V gene lookup returns CDR1 SGDLS and CDR2 YYNGEE. The CDR3 totals 16 residues. The junction had 7 bases not matched to a gene; V was cut back by 3 bases and J by 6 bases. The CDR3: CASSAAGQGDYEKLFF. The CDR3 bases are TGTGCCAGCAGCGCAGCGGGACAGGGGGATTATGAAAAACTGTTTTTT.